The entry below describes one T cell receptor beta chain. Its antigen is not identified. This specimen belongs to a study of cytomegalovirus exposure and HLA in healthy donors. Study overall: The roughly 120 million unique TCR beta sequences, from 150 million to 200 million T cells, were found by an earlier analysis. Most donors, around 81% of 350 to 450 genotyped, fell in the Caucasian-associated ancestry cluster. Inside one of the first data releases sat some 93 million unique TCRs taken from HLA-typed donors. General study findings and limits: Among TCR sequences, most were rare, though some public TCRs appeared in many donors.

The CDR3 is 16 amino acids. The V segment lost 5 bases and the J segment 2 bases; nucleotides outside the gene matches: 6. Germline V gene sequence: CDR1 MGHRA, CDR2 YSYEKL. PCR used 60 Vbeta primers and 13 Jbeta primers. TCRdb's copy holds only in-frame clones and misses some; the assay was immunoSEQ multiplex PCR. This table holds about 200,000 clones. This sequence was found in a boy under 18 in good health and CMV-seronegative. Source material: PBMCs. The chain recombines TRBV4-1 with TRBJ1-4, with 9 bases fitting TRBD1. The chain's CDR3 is CASSRDRVATNEKLFF. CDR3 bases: TGCGCCAGCAGCAGGGACAGGGTAGCGACTAATGAAAAACTGTTTTTT.